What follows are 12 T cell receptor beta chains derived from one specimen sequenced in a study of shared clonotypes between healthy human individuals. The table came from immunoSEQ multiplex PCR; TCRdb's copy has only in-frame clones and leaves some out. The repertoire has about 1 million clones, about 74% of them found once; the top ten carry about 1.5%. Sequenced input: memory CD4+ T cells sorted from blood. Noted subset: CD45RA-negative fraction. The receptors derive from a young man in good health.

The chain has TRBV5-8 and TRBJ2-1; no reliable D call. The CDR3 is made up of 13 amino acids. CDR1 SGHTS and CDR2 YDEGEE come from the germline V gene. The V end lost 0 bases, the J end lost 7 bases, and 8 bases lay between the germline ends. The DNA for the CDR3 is TGTGCCAGCAGCTTGGCCCTGATTAATGAGCAGTTCTTC. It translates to CASSLALINEQFF.

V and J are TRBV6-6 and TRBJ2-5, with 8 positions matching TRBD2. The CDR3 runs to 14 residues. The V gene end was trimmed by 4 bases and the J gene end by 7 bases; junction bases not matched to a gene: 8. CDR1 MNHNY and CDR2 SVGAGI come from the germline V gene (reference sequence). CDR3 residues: CASSSASGLGTQYF. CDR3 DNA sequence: TGTGCCAGCAGTTCGGCTAGCGGGCTCGGGACCCAGTACTTC.

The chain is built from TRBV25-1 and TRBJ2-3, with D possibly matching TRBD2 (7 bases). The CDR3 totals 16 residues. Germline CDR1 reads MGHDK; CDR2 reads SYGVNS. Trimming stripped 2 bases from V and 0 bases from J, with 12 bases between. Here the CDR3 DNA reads TGTGCCAGCAGTGAAGGGGGGGGCATTAGCACAGATACGCAGTATTTT. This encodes CASSEGGGISTDTQYF. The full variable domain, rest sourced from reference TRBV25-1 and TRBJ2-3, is EADIYQTPRYLVIGTGKKITLECSQTMGHDKMYWYQQDPGMELHLIHYSYGVNSTEKGDLSSESTVSRIRTEHFPLTLESARPSHTSQYLCASSEGGGISTDTQYFGPGTRLTVL.

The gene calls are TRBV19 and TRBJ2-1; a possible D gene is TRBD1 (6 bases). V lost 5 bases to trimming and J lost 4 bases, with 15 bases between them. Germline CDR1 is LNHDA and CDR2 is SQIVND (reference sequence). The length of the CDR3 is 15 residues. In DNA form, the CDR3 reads TGTGCCAGTAGTGGGACCCGGGACATGTACAATGAGCAGTTCTTC. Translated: CASSGTRDMYNEQFF.

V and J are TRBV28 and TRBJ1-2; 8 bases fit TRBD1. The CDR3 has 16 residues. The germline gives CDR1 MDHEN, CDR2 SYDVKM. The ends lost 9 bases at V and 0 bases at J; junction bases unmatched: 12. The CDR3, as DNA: TGTGCCAGTACAACCAGGGGGCCGGTTGCTAACTATGGCTACACCTTC. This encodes CASTTRGPVANYGYTF.

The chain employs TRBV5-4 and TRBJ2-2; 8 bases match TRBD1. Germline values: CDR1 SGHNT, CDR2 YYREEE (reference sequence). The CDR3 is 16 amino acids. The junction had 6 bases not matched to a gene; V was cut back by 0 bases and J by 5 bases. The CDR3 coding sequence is TGTGCCAGCAGCTTGGATGGACAGGGTAAAACCGGGGAGCTGTTTTTT. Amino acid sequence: CASSLDGQGKTGELFF.

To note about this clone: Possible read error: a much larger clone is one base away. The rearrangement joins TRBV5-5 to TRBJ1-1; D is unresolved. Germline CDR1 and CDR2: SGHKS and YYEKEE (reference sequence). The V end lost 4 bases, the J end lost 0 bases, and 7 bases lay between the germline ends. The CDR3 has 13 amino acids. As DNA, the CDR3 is TGTGCCAGCAGCCTTACACTGAACACTGAAGCTTTCTTT. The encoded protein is CASSLTLNTEAFF.

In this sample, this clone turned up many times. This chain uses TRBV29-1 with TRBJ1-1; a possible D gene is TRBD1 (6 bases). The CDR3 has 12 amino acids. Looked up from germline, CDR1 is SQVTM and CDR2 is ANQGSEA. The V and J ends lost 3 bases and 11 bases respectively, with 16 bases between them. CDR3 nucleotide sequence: TGCAGCGTTGAGGAGGGGGGGACTTGGGCTTTCTTT. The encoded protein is CSVEEGGTWAFF.

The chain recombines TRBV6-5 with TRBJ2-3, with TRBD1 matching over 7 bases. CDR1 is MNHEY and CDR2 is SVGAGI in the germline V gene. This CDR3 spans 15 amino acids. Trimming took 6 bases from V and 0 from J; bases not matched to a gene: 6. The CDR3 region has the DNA TGTGCCAGCAGCAGAAGACAGGGAAGCACAGATACGCAGTATTTT. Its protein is CASSRRQGSTDTQYF.

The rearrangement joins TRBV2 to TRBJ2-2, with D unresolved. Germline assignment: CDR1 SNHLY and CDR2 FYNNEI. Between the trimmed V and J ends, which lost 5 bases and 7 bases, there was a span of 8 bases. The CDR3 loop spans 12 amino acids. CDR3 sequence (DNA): TGTGCCAGCAGTCTCAGGAACGGGGAGCTGTTTTTT. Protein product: CASSLRNGELFF.

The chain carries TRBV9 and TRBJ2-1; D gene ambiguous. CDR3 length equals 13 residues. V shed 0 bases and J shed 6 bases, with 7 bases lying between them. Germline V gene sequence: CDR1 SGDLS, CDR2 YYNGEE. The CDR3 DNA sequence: TGTGCCAGCAGCGTAGCGATGTTCAATGAGCAGTTCTTC. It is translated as CASSVAMFNEQFF. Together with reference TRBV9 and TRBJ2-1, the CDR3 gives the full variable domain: DSGVTQTPKHLITATGQRVTLRCSPRSGDLSVYWYQQSLDQGLQFLIQYYNGEERAKGNILERFSAQQFPDLHSELNLSSLELGDSALYFCASSVAMFNEQFFGPGTRLTVL.

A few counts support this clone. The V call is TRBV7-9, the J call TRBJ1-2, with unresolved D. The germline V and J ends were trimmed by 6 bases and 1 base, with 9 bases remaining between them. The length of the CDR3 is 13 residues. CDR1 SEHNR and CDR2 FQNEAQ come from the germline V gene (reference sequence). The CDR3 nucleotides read TGTGCCAGCAGTCCAGCCATTAACTATGGCTACACCTTC. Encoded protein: CASSPAINYGYTF.